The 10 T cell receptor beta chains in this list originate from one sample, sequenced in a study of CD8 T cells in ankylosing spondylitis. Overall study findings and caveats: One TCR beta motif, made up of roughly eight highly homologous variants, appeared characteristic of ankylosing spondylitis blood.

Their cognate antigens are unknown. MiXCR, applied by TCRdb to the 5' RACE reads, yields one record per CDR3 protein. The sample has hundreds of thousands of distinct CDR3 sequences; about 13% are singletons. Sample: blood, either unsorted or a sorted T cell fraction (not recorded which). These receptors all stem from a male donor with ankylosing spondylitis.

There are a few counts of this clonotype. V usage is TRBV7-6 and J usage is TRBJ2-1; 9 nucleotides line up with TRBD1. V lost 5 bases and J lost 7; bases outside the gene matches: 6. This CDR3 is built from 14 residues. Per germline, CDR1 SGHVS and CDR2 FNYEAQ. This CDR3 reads CASSPRDRENEQFF. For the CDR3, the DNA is TGTGCCAGCAGCCCCCGGGACAGGGAGAATGAGCAGTTCTTC.

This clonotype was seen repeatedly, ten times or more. The CDR3 protein is CATSRGLEYNEQFF. The CDR3 nucleotides read TGTGCCACCAGCAGAGGACTAGAGTACAATGAGCAGTTCTTC. The J gene is TRBJ2-1, the V gene TRBV15; TRBD2 is a possible D gene (6 bases). Germline V gives CDR1 LNHNV, CDR2 YYDKDF (reference sequence). CDR3 length equals 14 residues. Trimming took off 1 base at V and 4 bases at J, with 8 bases between the two ends. Full variable domain (remainder filled in from reference TRBV15 and TRBJ2-1): DAMVIQNPRYQVTQFGKPVTLSCSQTLNHNVMYWYQQKSSQAPKLLFHYYDKDFNNEADTPDNFQSRRPNTSFCFLDIRSPGLGDTAMYLCATSRGLEYNEQFFGPGTRLTVL.

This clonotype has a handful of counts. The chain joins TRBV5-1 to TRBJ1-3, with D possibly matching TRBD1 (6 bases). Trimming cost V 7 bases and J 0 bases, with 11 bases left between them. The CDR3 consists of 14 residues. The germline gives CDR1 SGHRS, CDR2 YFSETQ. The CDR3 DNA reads TGCGCCAGCTCGGACAGACTCTCTGGAAACACCATATATTTT. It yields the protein CASSDRLSGNTIYF.

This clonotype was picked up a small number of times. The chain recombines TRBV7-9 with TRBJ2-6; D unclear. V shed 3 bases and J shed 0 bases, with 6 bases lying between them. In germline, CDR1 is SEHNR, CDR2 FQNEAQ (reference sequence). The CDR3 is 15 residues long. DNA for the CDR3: TGTGCCAGCAGCTTCGGAAACTCTGGGGCCAACGTCCTGACTTTC. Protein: CASSFGNSGANVLTF.

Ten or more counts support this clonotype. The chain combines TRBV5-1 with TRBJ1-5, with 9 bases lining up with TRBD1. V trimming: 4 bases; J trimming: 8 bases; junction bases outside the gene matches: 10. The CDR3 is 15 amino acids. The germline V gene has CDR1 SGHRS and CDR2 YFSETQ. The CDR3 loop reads CASSPNGDREEPQHF. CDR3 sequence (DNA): TGCGCCAGCAGCCCGAACGGGGACAGGGAGGAGCCCCAGCATTTT.

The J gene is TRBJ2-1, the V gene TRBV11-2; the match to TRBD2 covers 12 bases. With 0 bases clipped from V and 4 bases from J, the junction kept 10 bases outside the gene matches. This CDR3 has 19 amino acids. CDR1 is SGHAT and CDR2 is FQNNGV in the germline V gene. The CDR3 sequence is CASSLDWYGLAGIYNEQFF. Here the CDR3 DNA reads TGTGCCAGCAGCTTAGATTGGTACGGACTAGCGGGAATATACAATGAGCAGTTCTTC.

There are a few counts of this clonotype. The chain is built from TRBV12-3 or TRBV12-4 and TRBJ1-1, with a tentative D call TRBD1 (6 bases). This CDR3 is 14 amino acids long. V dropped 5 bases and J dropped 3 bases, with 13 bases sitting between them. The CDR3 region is CASSHWGRHTEAFF. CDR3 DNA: TGTGCCAGCAGTCACTGGGGGCGGCACACTGAAGCTTTCTTT.

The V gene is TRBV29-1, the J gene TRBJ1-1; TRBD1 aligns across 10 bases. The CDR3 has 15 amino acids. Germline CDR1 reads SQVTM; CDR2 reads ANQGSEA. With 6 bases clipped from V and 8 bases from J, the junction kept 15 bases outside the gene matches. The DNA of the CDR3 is TGCAGCGTCCCCGAGGCCGACAGGGGGCCAGGAGAAGCTTTCTTT. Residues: CSVPEADRGPGEAFF.

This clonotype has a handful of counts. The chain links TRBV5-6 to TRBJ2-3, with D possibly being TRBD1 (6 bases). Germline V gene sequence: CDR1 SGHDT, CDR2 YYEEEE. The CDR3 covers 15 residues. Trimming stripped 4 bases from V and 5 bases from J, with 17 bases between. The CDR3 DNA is TGTGCCAGCAGCGCCCTGGACAGACTCCAAGATACGCAGTATTTT. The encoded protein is CASSALDRLQDTQYF.

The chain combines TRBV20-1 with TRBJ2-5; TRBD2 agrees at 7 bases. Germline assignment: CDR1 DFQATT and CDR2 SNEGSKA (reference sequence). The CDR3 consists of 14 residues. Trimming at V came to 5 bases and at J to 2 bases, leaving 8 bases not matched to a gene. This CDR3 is CSARRTRIQETQYF. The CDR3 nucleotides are TGCAGTGCTCGACGGACTAGAATACAAGAGACCCAGTACTTC.